This T cell receptor (beta chain) was retrieved from a study of Ad26.COV2.S vaccination and SARS-CoV-2 variants (dated by TCRdb to about 2021). Some background on the complete study: Donors in the vaccine arm were drawn from COV1001, a multicentre, randomized, double-blind, placebo-controlled phase I-IIa trial testing Ad26.COV2.S in healthy adults. Ad26.COV2.S was given intramuscularly at 5x10^10 or 1x10^11 viral particles, as a single shot or as two shots 56 days apart. TCRbeta repertoire sequencing served as the tool for gauging how specific and how broad the SARS-CoV-2-reactive T cell receptors were following Ad26.COV2.S vaccination. The TCR-sequenced set comprised around 30 samples: some 20 Ad26.COV2.S vaccine recipients, 5 placebo recipients and 8 SARS-CoV-2 convalescent individuals. Participants in the trial were split at random into five groups of five each, receiving low-dose or high-dose Ad26.COV2.S once or twice, or else placebo on both occasions. Throughout the experiments and outcome assessment, investigators stayed blinded to trial group allocation.

Overall study results and their limits: Ad26.COV2.S recipients had higher spike-specific TCR breadth than placebo recipients (P = 0.0014). The authors noted that total T cell responses may have been underestimated by the TCR breadth and depth analyses. Comparing responses between vaccine doses or regimens was not something the study was powered to do. Vaccine and placebo recipients had similar non-spike TCR breadth, a finding consistent with the vaccine containing only spike. Substantial breadth of spike-specific CD8+ and CD4+ T cell responses was reported after vaccination.

TCRbeta CDR3 regions were sequenced with the immunoSEQ Assay. After extraction, genomic DNA underwent amplification by bias-controlled multiplex PCR, followed by high-throughput sequencing. In the paper's pipeline: To quantify the absolute abundance of every unique TCRbeta CDR3 region, sequences were collapsed and filtered. T cell fraction was estimated by normalization of TCRbeta template counts to usable DNA, with usable DNA being measured through amplification of reference genes present in all nucleated cells. Repertoire TCRs were annotated as SARS-CoV-2-specific when V gene, CDR3 amino acid sequence and J gene were exactly matched to a known reactive TCR set. The reference SARS-CoV-2 TCR set was obtained from MIRA and was filtered for enrichment in COVID-19-positive ImmuneCODE repertoires, whereby public or cross-reactive TCRs were removed. Using the MIRA antigens, annotated TCRs were further analysed by specific ORF or by position within an ORF. Breadth was defined as annotated unique rearrangements over total unique productive rearrangements; depth was the summed frequency of those rearrangements. Two-sided Wilcoxon rank-sum tests were used to compare TCR breadth between groups. The clones in this table, taken by TCRdb from immuneACCESS, are in-frame only. Not every clone is retained; where verified, under half of the shortfall comes from an unresolved V gene, and the cause of the rest is unknown. The V and J calls and the clone size are those of that table, but D and trimming were determined from the DNA. For this sample there are some 240,000 clones; 70% to 90% appear just once. Under 3% of the sample is held by the ten biggest clonotypes.

Reading the germline V gene (reference sequence) gives CDR1 LGHDT and CDR2 YNNKEL. Including cysteine and phenylalanine, the CDR3 has 16 amino acids. The DNA shown is the 48-base CDR3, in frame from base 1. V drops 2 bases and J drops 1 base, leaving 14 bases in between. A word on this clone: Its cognate antigen has yet to be identified. One base away there is no much larger clone; base qualities are not given.

What this sample's treatment or condition label stands for: approximately 18 received Ad26.COV2.S at low or high dose, single or two shots; five or six received placebo; per-sample allocation not given. Repertoires of vaccine and placebo recipients were sequenced from samples taken on day 63 after the first injection. In Cohort 1b, 25 to 30 adults aged 18-55 years were enrolled at a single site in Boston, USA, between 29 July and 7 August 2020. Ad26.COV2.S consisted of a replication-incompetent adenovirus type 26 vector by which a prefusion-stabilized SARS-CoV-2 spike protein from the original Wuhan strain was expressed.

The sequence links TRBV3-1 (or the pseudogene TRBV3-2) to TRBJ1-1, and TRBD1 may be the D gene, going by 5 matching bases. The input for sequencing was peripheral blood, taken in a trial of Ad26.COV2.S vaccine versus placebo. The clonotype was recovered from a person between 18 and 65 years old who received the Ad26.COV2.S COVID-19 vaccine or a placebo. The CDR3 reads as follows: CASSQLPQTGNTEAFF. The nucleotides are TGTGCCAGCAGCCAACTCCCACAAACAGGGAACACTGAAGCTTTCTTT.